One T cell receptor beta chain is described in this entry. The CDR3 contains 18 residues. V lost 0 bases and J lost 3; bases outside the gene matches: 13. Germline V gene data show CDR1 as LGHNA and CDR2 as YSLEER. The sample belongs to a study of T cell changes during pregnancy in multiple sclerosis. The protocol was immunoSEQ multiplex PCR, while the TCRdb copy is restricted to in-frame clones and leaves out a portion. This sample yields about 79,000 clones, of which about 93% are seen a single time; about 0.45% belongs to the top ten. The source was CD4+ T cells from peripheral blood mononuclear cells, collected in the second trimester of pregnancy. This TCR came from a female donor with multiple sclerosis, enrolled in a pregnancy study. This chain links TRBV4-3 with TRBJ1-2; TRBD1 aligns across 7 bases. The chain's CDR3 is CASSQDLRGRQGDYGYTF. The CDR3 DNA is TGCGCCAGCAGCCAAGATCTTCGGGGGCGACAGGGCGACTATGGCTACACCTTC.